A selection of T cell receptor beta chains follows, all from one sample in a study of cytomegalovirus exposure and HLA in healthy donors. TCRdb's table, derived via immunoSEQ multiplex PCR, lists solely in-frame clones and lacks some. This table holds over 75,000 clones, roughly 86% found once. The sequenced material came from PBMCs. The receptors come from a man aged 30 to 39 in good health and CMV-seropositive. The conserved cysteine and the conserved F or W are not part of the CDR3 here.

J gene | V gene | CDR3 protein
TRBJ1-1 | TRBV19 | ASSIAGTGTEAF
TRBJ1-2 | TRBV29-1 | SVGDRYGYT
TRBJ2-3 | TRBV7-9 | ASRLGFTDTQY
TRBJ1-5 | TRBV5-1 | ASSLEPNQPQH
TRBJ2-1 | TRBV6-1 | ASSELRHYNEQF
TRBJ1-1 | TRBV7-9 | ASSRGDRWRTEAF
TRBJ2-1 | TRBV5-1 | ASSRGTRVNEQF
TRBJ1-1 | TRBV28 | ASSLWGMGQGNTEAF
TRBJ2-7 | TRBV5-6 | ASSPWGRLREQY
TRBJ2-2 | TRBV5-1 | ASSWTSGTAGELF
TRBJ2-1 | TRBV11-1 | ASSLDEANEQF
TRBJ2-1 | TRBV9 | ASSVGPSGRVSYNEQF
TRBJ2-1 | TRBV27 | ASSRGRWSSYNEQF
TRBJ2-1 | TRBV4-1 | ASSHPGTSGRGEQF
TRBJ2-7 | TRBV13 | ASSRVSWSSGFATHEQY
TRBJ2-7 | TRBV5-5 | ASREFWQGNEQY
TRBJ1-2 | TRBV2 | ASSDGTGDKGYT
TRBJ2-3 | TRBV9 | ASSPRGGWSTDTQY
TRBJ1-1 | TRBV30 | AWSGGAGGMRNTEAF
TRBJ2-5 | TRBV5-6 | ASSTKKETQY
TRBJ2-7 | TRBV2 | ASSVFGGSTTYEQY
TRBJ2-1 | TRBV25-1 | ASSDGQYNEQF
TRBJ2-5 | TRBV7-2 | ASSLGPSRETQY
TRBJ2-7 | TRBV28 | ASRTTGTGNSYEQY
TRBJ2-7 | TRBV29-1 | SVEWRGSEQY
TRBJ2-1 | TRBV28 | ASSLRDKYNEQF
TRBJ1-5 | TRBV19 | ASRNPPGQGNQPQH
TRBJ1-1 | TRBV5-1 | ASRRTPNTEAF
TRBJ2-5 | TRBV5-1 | ASSFQGPAGETQY
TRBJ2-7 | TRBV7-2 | ASRAGGHEQY
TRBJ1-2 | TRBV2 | ASRDMGIWYGYT
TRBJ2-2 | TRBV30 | AWSRGGHAGELF
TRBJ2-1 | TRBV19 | ASSIAGGFNNEQF
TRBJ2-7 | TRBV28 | ASSPGDSGRIEQY
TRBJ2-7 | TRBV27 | ASSGSQASSYEQY
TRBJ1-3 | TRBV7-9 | ASSLALRGSSGNTIY
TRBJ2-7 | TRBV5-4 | ASSPGLAGAGEQY
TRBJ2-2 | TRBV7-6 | ASSFGQGTGELF
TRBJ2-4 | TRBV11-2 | ASSLLYSSGNIQY
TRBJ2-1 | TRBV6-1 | ASLYLPGTLNEQF
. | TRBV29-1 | SVERTGGYEQY
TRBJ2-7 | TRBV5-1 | ASSLADIFWASGAYEQY
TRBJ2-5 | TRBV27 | ASSTVLAGQETQY
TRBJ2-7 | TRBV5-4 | ASSRDRAGSGEQY
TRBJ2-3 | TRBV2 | ASSDSPGQRETDTQY
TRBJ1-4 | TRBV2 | ASSGAPEKLF
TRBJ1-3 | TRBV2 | ASSVPGGAGNTIY
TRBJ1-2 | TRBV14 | ASSQGLSYGYT
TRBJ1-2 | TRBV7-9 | ASSLLTAANYGYT
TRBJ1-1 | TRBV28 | ASKTGQNTEAF
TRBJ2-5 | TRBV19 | ASSIGILTGGQSETQY
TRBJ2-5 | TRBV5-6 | ASSLQRSSGINRETQY
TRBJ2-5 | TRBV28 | ASSYPGLPETQY
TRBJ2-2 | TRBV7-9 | ASSLGEPNTGELF